The rows below give T cell receptor beta chains drawn from one sample of a study of circulating and synovial CD4+ cells in juvenile arthritis. This table comes from immunoSEQ multiplex PCR, and its TCRdb copy is limited to in-frame clones, with some not included. Here the sample spans about 1,500 clones, approximately 85% being singletons. The material sequenced was HLA-DR+ CD4+ T cells from blood. Source of these receptors: a human donor with juvenile idiopathic arthritis. Both conserved end residues are part of each CDR3. A D gene is named only where the DNA matches it firmly. For some rows the clone size is stated as once, few or many, or as a class when expanded; others skip it.

>TRBJ2-7|NA|TRBV6-1|NA
CASNRESLFYEQYF
TGTGCCAGCAACCGGGAGTCACTATTCTACGAGCAGTACTTC
>TRBJ1-1|NA|TRBV2|NA
CASISGFATEAFF
TGTGCCAGTATATCAGGTTTTGCGACTGAAGCTTTCTTT
>TRBJ2-3|TRBD2|TRBV15|NA
CATSRGLAGSGTQYF
TGTGCCACCAGCAGGGGACTAGCCGGGAGTGGTACGCAGTATTTT
>TRBJ2-7|TRBD1|TRBV5-1|NA
CASSFPGQNYEQYF
TGCGCCAGCAGCTTCCCGGGACAGAACTACGAGCAGTACTTC
>TRBJ2-1|NA|TRBV10-1|NA
CASSDQDSNEQFF
TGCGCCAGCAGTGACCAGGATAGCAATGAGCAGTTCTTC
>TRBJ1-5|NA|TRBV2|NA
CASRGIRAGSNQPQHF
TGTGCCAGCAGGGGCATAAGGGCAGGGAGCAATCAGCCCCAGCATTTT
>TRBJ2-7|TRBD1|TRBV6-1|once
CASSRDRTYEQYF
TGTGCCAGCAGCCGGGACAGGACCTACGAGCAGTACTTC
>TRBJ2-7|NA|TRBV28|NA
CASSSSLRTGGVSSYEQYF
TGTGCCAGCAGCTCTTCCCTGCGGACGGGCGGGGTCAGCTCCTACGAGCAGTACTTC
>TRBJ2-4|NA|TRBV11-2|NA
CASSSAGLAKNIQYF
TGTGCCAGCAGCTCCGCGGGTCTAGCCAAAAACATTCAGTACTTC
>TRBJ2-3|TRBD2|TRBV5-1|NA
CASSLLFRTSGRSVELDTQYF
TGCGCCAGCAGCTTGTTATTTCGGACTAGCGGGAGAAGCGTGGAGCTAGATACGCAGTATTTT
>TRBJ2-2|TRBD2|TRBV29-1|NA
CSVWLAGGVRTGELFF
TGCAGCGTCTGGCTAGCGGGAGGGGTTAGGACCGGGGAGCTGTTTTTT
>TRBJ2-1|TRBD2|TRBV19|NA
CASSMTREKSYNEQFF
TGTGCCAGTAGTATGACGCGGGAGAAGAGTTACAATGAGCAGTTCTTC
>TRBJ1-3|TRBD1|TRBV15|NA
CATGQGGLRGDTIYF
TGTGCCACCGGACAGGGGGGCTTGCGTGGAGACACCATATATTTT
>TRBJ1-2|NA|TRBV20-1|NA
CSAPGGYGYTF
TGCAGTGCTCCGGGTGGCTATGGCTACACCTTC
>TRBJ1-6|NA|TRBV27|NA
CASNESSYNSPLHF
TGTGCCAGCAATGAGAGCTCCTATAATTCCCCCCTCCACTTT
>TRBJ1-1|TRBD1|TRBV27|NA
CASSSDRGRGGTEAFF
TGTGCCAGCAGTAGCGACAGGGGGCGTGGTGGCACTGAAGCTTTCTTT
>TRBJ1-4|NA|TRBV7-9|once
CASSEGRGKANEKLFF
TGTGCCAGCAGCGAGGGAAGGGGGAAGGCTAATGAAAAACTGTTTTTT
>TRBJ1-4|NA|TRBV7-2|few
CASSLRRATNEKLFF
TGTGCCAGCAGCTTGCGGAGGGCAACTAATGAAAAACTGTTTTTT
>TRBJ2-7|TRBD1|TRBV27|NA
CASSFMGTGGRGEQYF
TGTGCCAGCAGTTTTATGGGGACAGGGGGTCGGGGGGAGCAGTACTTC
>TRBJ1-2|NA|TRBV10-3|NA
CAINEKEKAYGYTF
TGTGCCATCAATGAAAAAGAGAAAGCCTATGGCTACACCTTC
>TRBJ2-3|NA|TRBV7-8|NA
CASSLRGGGGRTDTQYF
TGTGCCAGCAGCTTAAGGGGTGGGGGAGGACGCACAGATACGCAGTATTTT
>TRBJ2-7|TRBD1|TRBV5-1|once
CASSQKVGQGTYEQYF
TGCGCCAGCAGCCAGAAAGTGGGACAGGGGACCTACGAGCAGTACTTC
>TRBJ2-1|TRBD2|TRBV4-1|NA
CASTAKGRAGGPLNEQFF
TGCGCCAGCACCGCGAAGGGCAGGGCGGGGGGCCCATTGAATGAGCAGTTCTTC
>TRBJ2-7|TRBD2|TRBV7-2|NA
CASSFRLAGGGGQQYF
TGTGCCAGCAGCTTTAGGCTAGCGGGAGGAGGGGGTCAGCAGTACTTC
>TRBJ1-4|NA|TRBV19|few
CASSRSGREKLFF
TGTGCCAGTAGTCGGTCAGGGCGTGAAAAACTGTTTTTT
>TRBJ2-6|NA|TRBV7-9|NA
CASSLPAEGAGANVLTF
TGTGCCAGCAGCTTACCGGCCGAGGGAGCTGGGGCCAACGTCCTGACTTTC
>TRBJ2-4|NA|TRBV15|NA
CATSRDTGPNIQYF
TGTGCCACCAGCAGAGACACAGGGCCGAACATTCAGTACTTC
>TRBJ2-5|NA|TRBV29-1|NA
CSVGQKETQYF
TGCAGCGTTGGCCAGAAAGAGACCCAGTACTTC
>TRBJ1-5|NA|TRBV28|NA
CASRPGQRDQPQHF
TGTGCCAGCAGGCCTGGACAGAGAGATCAGCCCCAGCATTTT
>TRBJ2-5|NA|TRBV5-1|NA
CASSLAAGWEETQYF
TGCGCCAGCAGCTTGGCGGCAGGGTGGGAAGAGACCCAGTACTTC
>TRBJ2-1|NA|TRBV25-1|NA
CASILRSRSNEQFF
TGTGCCAGCATCCTGAGGTCCCGTTCGAATGAGCAGTTCTTC
>TRBJ1-6|TRBD1|TRBV2|NA
CASSPGDRGNSPLHF
TGTGCCAGCAGCCCGGGGGACAGGGGGAATTCACCCCTCCACTTT
>TRBJ1-3|NA|TRBV7-3|few
CASSLTGAGGNTIYF
TGTGCCAGCAGCTTAACGGGGGCAGGAGGAAACACCATATATTTT
>TRBJ1-2|TRBD1|TRBV7-2|NA
CASSPGTGVSYGYTF
TGTGCCAGCAGCCCAGGGACAGGCGTCTCCTATGGCTACACCTTC